A selection of T cell receptor beta chains follows, all from one sample in a study of technical replicates of blood from a handful of donors. Assay: immunoSEQ multiplex PCR; the TCRdb copy retains only in-frame clones and omits some. The sample comprises around 72,000 clones, roughly 90% of which are singletons, and around 4.5% rests with the top ten. Sample: PBMCs. The receptors stem from a human donor in good health. Some clones in this sample may be carry-over from other donors' samples. Both conserved end residues are part of each CDR3. The D gene is left open where the match is weak. Rows may omit the clone size; those that give it use once, few, many or a size class.

TRBD2	TRBV19	TRBJ2-2	-	TGTGCCAGCTGCAGACTAGCGGGGGGACCCGAGAACACCGGGGAGCTGTTTTTT	CASCRLAGGPENTGELFF
TRBD1	TRBV7-3	TRBJ2-2	-	TGTGCCAGCAGCCCCAAGACAGGGGGGACCGGGGAGCTGTTTTTT	CASSPKTGGTGELFF
-	TRBV4-3	TRBJ2-6	-	TGCGCCAGCAGCCAAGAATCCGGGGCTGGGGCCAACGTCCTGACTTTC	CASSQESGAGANVLTF
-	TRBV15	TRBJ1-1	-	TGTGCCACCGCCATGGGGGGGTTGAACACTGAAGCTTTCTTT	CATAMGGLNTEAFF
TRBD2	TRBV6-4	TRBJ2-7	-	TGTGCCAGCAGTGTTAGTAGCGGGACTAGCTCCTACGAGCAGTACTTC	CASSVSSGTSSYEQYF
-	TRBV6-5	TRBJ2-3	-	TGTGCCAGCAGTTATTATCGGGGAACAGATACGCAGTATTTT	CASSYYRGTDTQYF
TRBD1	TRBV2	TRBJ1-1	-	TGTGCCACCAACGTCATTGGGGACAGTAACGCTGAAGCTTTCTTT	CATNVIGDSNAEAFF
TRBD1	TRBV7-6	TRBJ2-7	-	TGTGCCAGCAGCGCTAGGACAGGCCTTGCCTACGAGCAGTACTTC	CASSARTGLAYEQYF
TRBD2	TRBV7-8	TRBJ2-5	-	TGTGCCAGCAGCGGGACTAAAATCCAAGAGACCCAGTACTTC	CASSGTKIQETQYF
TRBD1	TRBV4-1	TRBJ1-3	-	TGCGCCAGCAGCCGCCCGGGACAGGACCCCTCTGGAAACACCATATATTTT	CASSRPGQDPSGNTIYF
TRBD1	TRBV9	TRBJ2-7	-	TGTGCCAGCAGCAAAGGACAGGGGAGGCACGAGCAGTACTTC	CASSKGQGRHEQYF
-	TRBV7-6	TRBJ1-2	-	TGTGCCAGCAGCCCGGCCCGGGAGGGGGGTGGCTACACCTTC	CASSPAREGGGYTF
-	TRBV19	TRBJ2-2	-	TGTGCCAGTAGTACCAGGGCCGCCGGGGAGCTGTTTTTT	CASSTRAAGELFF
TRBD1	TRBV29-1	TRBJ1-4	-	TGCAGCGTTGAGGGACAGGGGGGCGAAAAACTGTTTTTT	CSVEGQGGEKLFF
TRBD2	TRBV4-2	TRBJ2-1	-	TGTGCCAGCAGCCATGGAGGACTAGTGACCGATGAGCAGTTCTTC	CASSHGGLVTDEQFF
-	TRBV5-1	TRBJ1-2	-	TGCGCCAGCAGCTTGATTGGGAGCCCTGAGGGTGGCTACACCTTC	CASSLIGSPEGGYTF
TRBD1	TRBV19	TRBJ1-5	-	TGTGCCAGTAAAGGGACAGGGGTACAGCCCCAGCATTTT	CASKGTGVQPQHF
-	TRBV6-1	TRBJ2-1	-	TGTGCCAGCAGTGAATCTGGGCGAGAGCAGTTCTTC	CASSESGREQFF
-	TRBV5-1	TRBJ2-1	-	TGCGCCAGCAGCTTGGGAAGTCGGTACAATGAGCAGTTCTTC	CASSLGSRYNEQFF
TRBD2	TRBV5-1	TRBJ2-5	-	TGCGCCAGCAGCCCGCTAGCGGGAGAGACCCAGTACTTC	CASSPLAGETQYF
-	TRBV7-9	TRBJ2-4	once	TGTGCCAGCAGCCCCAGTCTCACCCAGAACATTCAGTACTTC	CASSPSLTQNIQYF
TRBD2	TRBV2	TRBJ2-7	-	TGTGCCAGCAGTGAGAATACTAGCGGTCCCTACGAGCAGTACTTC	CASSENTSGPYEQYF
-	TRBV27	TRBJ1-2	-	TGTGCCAGCAGTTTATCGGTGGGCCTGGGCTACACCTTC	CASSLSVGLGYTF
-	TRBV5-4	TRBJ2-7	-	TGTGCCAGCAGCTTGTCTAGGCGGGACGAGCAGTACTTC	CASSLSRRDEQYF
TRBD2	TRBV7-2	TRBJ2-7	-	TGTGCCAGCAGCTTAAGGCTAGCGGGGGGCGTCTACGAGCAGTACTTC	CASSLRLAGGVYEQYF
-	TRBV5-1	TRBJ2-3	-	TGCGCCAGCAGCCCCGGGGGAAGCACAGATACGCAGTATTTT	CASSPGGSTDTQYF
-	TRBV5-1	TRBJ2-5	-	TGCGCCAGCAGCTTGAGTAGTTCTAGAGGGACCCAGTACTTC	CASSLSSSRGTQYF
-	TRBV6-1	TRBJ2-3	-	TGTGCCAGCAGTGAAGCGATGGGCAGGCTGAAGGATACGCAGTATTTT	CASSEAMGRLKDTQYF
-	TRBV25-1	TRBJ1-1	-	TGTGCCAGCAGTGAACATTTAGGGGACACCAACACTGAAGCTTTCTTT	CASSEHLGDTNTEAFF
-	TRBV5-1	TRBJ1-5	-	TGCGCCAGCAGCCAGAGTCCAGGGGCTTATCAGCCCCAGCATTTT	CASSQSPGAYQPQHF
TRBD1	TRBV7-9	TRBJ1-1	-	TGTGCCAGCAGCTTAGTCGGGACAGGGGCTGAAGCTTTCTTT	CASSLVGTGAEAFF
-	TRBV4-2	TRBJ2-7	-	TGTGCCAGCAGCCCGAATTTTGAGATTAACGAGCAGTACTTC	CASSPNFEINEQYF
TRBD1	TRBV4-3	TRBJ2-3	-	TGCGCCAGCAGCCACAACAGGGGCGGCACAGATACGCAGTATTTT	CASSHNRGGTDTQYF
TRBD1	TRBV11-2	TRBJ1-1	-	TGTGCCAGCAGCGGAGACAGGGGGCTGAGGAACACTGAAGCTTTCTTT	CASSGDRGLRNTEAFF
-	TRBV27	TRBJ2-7	-	TGTGCCAGCAGTTTTAGCGAGGTGGGCGAGCAGTACTTC	CASSFSEVGEQYF
-	TRBV9	TRBJ2-7	-	TGTGCCAGCAGCCCCAGCGTCTTGGACTTCTCTCAGCAGTACTTC	CASSPSVLDFSQQYF
-	TRBV7-8	TRBJ2-3	-	TGTGCCTACCTAGTTCGGTACACAGATACGCAGTATTTT	CAYLVRYTDTQYF
TRBD2	TRBV5-1	TRBJ2-1	few	TGCGCCAGCACCCTCGCGGGAGGGATTGATGAGCAGTTCTTC	CASTLAGGIDEQFF
TRBD2	TRBV5-1	TRBJ2-7	-	TGCGCCAGCAGCCCGGGACTAGCGGTGGCCTACGAGCAGTACTTC	CASSPGLAVAYEQYF
TRBD2	TRBV7-9	TRBJ2-1	-	TGTGCCAGCAGCTTCTTCGGGACTAGCGGGGTTCCCCCCTATGAGCAGTTCTTC	CASSFFGTSGVPPYEQFF
-	TRBV5-1	TRBJ1-2	-	TGCGCCAGCAGCATCGACAGAGATGGCTACACCTTC	CASSIDRDGYTF
TRBD1	TRBV18	TRBJ2-5	-	TGTGCCAGCTCACCGACAGGGGTGGAGACCCAGTACTTC	CASSPTGVETQYF
-	TRBV4-3	TRBJ1-2	-	TGCGCCAGCAGCCAAGAAGACAATTACACCTTC	CASSQEDNYTF
-	TRBV6-5	TRBJ2-7	-	TGTGCCAGCAGTTCTCACAGGGGACTGTACGAGCAGTACTTC	CASSSHRGLYEQYF
-	TRBV5-1	TRBJ1-1	-	TGCGCCAGCAGCCGTCCGAACAGTGAAGCTTTCTTT	CASSRPNSEAFF
-	TRBV4-3	TRBJ2-7	-	TGCGCCAGCAGCCAAGATTGGGCTAGCCGGTACGAGCAGTACTTC	CASSQDWASRYEQYF
TRBD2	TRBV5-1	TRBJ2-3	-	TGCGCCAGCAGCTTGCCGGGACTAGCGTTCACAGATACGCAGTATTTT	CASSLPGLAFTDTQYF
-	TRBV14	TRBJ2-5	-	TGTGCCAGCAGCCAAGCTGTGGAGACCCAGTACTTC	CASSQAVETQYF